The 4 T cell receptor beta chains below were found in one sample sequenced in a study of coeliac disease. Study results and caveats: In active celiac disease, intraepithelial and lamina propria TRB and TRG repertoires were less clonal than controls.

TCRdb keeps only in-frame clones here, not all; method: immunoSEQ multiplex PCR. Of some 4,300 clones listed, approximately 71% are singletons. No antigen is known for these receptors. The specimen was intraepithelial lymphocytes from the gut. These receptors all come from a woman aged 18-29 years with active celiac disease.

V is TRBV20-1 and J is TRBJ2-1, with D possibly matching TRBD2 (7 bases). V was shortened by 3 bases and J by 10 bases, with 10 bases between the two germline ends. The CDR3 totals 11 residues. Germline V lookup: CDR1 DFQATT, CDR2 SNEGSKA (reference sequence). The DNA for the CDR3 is TGCAGTGCTAGTAGGGGGGGGGAGCAGTTCTTC. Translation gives CSASRGGEQFF.

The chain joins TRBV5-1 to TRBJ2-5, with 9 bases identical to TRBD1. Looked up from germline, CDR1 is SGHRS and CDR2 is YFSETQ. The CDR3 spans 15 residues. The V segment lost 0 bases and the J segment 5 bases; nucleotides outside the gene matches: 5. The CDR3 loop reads CASSLVGQGGETQYF. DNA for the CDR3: TGCGCCAGCAGCTTGGTGGGACAGGGAGGGGAGACCCAGTACTTC.

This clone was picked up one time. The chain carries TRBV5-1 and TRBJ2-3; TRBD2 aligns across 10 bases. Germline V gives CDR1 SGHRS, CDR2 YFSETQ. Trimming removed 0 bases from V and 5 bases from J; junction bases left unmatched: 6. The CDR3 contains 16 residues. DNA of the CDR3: TGCGCCAGCAGCTTGGGACTAGCGGGCCCGGGAGATACGCAGTATTTT. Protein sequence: CASSLGLAGPGDTQYF.

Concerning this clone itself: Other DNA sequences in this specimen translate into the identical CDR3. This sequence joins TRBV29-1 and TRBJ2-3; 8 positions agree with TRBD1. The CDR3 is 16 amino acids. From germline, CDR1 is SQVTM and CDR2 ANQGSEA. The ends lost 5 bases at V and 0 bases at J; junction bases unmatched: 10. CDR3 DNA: TGCAGCGTTTCCACAGGGGGTGGCCTTAGCACAGATACGCAGTATTTT. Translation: CSVSTGGGLSTDTQYF.